A selection of T cell receptor beta chains follows, all from one sample in a study of blood T cells in healthy people across ages. TCRdb itself ran the 5' RACE reads through MiXCR, one entry per CDR3 protein. The sample contains hundreds of thousands of distinct CDR3 sequences, 25% to 35% of which appear only once. Material for sequencing was blood. Source of these receptors: a woman of 80 years or more in good health. The CDR3 runs from the conserved cysteine through the conserved F or W.

j_call v_call cdr3_aa
TRBJ1-1 TRBV7-2 CASSPKILTGNTEAFF
TRBJ1-2 TRBV6-5 CASSRTQVNIGNGYTF
TRBJ2-2 TRBV5-1 CASSRDGTGAPGELFF
TRBJ2-5 TRBV18 CASSPPTRGEETQYF
TRBJ2-7 TRBV5-6 CASSLRPAPAYEQYF
TRBJ1-1 TRBV18 CASSPRGDGPEAFF
TRBJ1-5 TRBV18 CASSPARGDQPQHF
TRBJ1-2 TRBV12-3/TRBV12-4 CASSLGTGAYGYTF
TRBJ2-5 TRBV30 CVWSVGLLYQETQYF
TRBJ2-1 TRBV5-1 CASSLALNGQFF
TRBJ1-2 TRBV5-1 CASSRSRQAVHGYTF
TRBJ2-1 TRBV2 CASSESRFYNEQFF
TRBJ1-1 TRBV6-5 CASSSDRGWGAFF
TRBJ1-2 TRBV7-9 CASSSEIGAVYGYTF
TRBJ1-2 TRBV5-4 CASSQGDREGYTF
TRBJ1-2 TRBV9 CASSAVPGQGRFYGYTF
TRBJ2-6 TRBV6-1 CASRQGGGPSGANVLTF
TRBJ1-2 TRBV20-1 CSVKTGGYTF
TRBJ2-1 TRBV24-1 CATSETDSSYNEQFF
TRBJ2-1 TRBV11-2 CASSFTEGDEQFF
TRBJ2-2 TRBV24-1 CATTDTTANTGELFF
TRBJ1-1 TRBV12-5 CASGLGVDQAFF
TRBJ2-6 TRBV20-1 CSARDRRTGSSGANVLTF
TRBJ2-1 TRBV20-1 CSAQDGGAPYNEQFF
TRBJ1-6 TRBV7-8 CASSLRRGLPLHF
TRBJ1-1 TRBV7-3 CASSLGGVSEAFF
TRBJ2-7 TRBV6-2/TRBV6-3 CASRETSSYEQYF
TRBJ2-1 TRBV7-6 CASSLKLAGPTYNEQFF
TRBJ2-1 TRBV2 CASSEQGRRNEQFF
TRBJ2-1 TRBV9 CASSVLGQSHNEQFF
TRBJ2-5 TRBV11-1 CASHRGGPGETQYF
TRBJ1-1 TRBV20-1 CSARGVSGSTEAFF
TRBJ1-2 TRBV27 CASSRTGTYGYTF
TRBJ2-7 TRBV11-2 CASSRGTSGGYEQYF
TRBJ1-2 TRBV15 CATSRDVGVSRYGYTF